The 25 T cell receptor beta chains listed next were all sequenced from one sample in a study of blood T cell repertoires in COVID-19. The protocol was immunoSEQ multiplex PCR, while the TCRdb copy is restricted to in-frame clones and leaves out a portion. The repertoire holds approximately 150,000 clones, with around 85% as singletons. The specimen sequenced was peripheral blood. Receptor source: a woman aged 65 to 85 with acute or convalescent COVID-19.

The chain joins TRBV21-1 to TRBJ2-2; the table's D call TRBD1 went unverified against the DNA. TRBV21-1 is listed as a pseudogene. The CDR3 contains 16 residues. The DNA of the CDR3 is TGTGCCAGCCGGACCGGGACAGCCGCGAACACCGGGGAGCTGTTTTTT. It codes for CASRTGTAANTGELFF.

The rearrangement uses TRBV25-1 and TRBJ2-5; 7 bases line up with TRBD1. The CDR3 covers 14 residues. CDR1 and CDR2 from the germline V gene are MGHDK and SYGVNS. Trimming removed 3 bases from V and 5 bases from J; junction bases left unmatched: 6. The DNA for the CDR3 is TGTGCCAGCAGTGACGACAGGGTGAGGGAGACCCAGTACTTC. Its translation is CASSDDRVRETQYF.

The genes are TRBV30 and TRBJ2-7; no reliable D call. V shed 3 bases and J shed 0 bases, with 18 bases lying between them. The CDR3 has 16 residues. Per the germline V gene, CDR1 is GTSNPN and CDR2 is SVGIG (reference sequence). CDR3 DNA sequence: TGTGCCTGGAGGGTGGAGAGCCGACCCAGCTCCTACGAGCAGTACTTC. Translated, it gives CAWRVESRPSSYEQYF.

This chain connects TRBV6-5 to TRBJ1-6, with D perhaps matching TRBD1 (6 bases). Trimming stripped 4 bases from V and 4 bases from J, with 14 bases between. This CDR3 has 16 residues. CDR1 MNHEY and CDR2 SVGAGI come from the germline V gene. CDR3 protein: CASSSAQGTYNSPLHF. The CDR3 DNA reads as TGTGCCAGCAGTTCCGCCCAGGGGACATATAATTCACCCCTCCACTTT.

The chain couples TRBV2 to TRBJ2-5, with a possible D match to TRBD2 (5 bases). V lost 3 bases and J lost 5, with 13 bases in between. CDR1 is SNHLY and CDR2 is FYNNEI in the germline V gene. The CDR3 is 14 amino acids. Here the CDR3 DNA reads TGTGCCAGCAGTGACCACGGCCGAGGGGAGACCCAGTACTTC. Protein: CASSDHGRGETQYF.

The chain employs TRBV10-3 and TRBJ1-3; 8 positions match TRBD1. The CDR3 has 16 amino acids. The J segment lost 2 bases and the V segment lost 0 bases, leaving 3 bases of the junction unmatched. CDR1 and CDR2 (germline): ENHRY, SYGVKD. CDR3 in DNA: TGTGCCATCAGTGAGTCAGGGACAGGACCTGGAAACACCATATATTTT. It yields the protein CAISESGTGPGNTIYF.

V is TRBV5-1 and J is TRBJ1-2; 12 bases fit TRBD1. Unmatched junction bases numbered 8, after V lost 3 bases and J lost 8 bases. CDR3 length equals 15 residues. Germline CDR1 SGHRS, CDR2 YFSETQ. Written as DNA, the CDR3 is TGCGCCAGCAGCTCGGGACAGGGGGCGAGTCGCGGCTACACCTTC. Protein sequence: CASSSGQGASRGYTF. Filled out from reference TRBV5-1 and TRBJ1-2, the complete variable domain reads KAGVTQTPRYLIKTRGQQVTLSCSPISGHRSVSWYQQTPGQGLQFLFEYFSETQRNKGNFPGRFSGRQFSNSRSEMNVSTLELGDSALYLCASSSGQGASRGYTFGSGTRLTVV.

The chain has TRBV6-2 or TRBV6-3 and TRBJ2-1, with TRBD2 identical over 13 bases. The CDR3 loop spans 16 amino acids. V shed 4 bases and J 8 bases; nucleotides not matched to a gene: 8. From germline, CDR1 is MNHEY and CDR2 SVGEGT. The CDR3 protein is CASSSLTSGRKDEQFF. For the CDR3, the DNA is TGTGCCAGCAGTTCGTTGACTAGCGGGAGGAAGGATGAGCAGTTCTTC.

The CDR3 loop is CASSQDERGALSQYF. DNA for the CDR3: TGCGCCAGCAGCCAAGACGAGCGGGGGGCTCTATCGCAGTATTTT. The chain uses TRBV4-3 and TRBJ2-3; 9 positions agree with TRBD2. With V trimmed by 0 bases and J by 10 bases, 8 bases remained unmatched. This CDR3 spans 15 amino acids. From germline, CDR1 is LGHNA and CDR2 YSLEER.

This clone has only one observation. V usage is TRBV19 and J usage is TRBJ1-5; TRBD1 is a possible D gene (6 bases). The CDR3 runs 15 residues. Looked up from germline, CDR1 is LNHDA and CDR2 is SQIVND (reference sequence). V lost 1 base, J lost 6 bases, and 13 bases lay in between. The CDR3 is CASSIVAGVGQPQHF. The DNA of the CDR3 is TGTGCCAGTAGTATAGTAGCAGGGGTGGGTCAGCCCCAGCATTTT.

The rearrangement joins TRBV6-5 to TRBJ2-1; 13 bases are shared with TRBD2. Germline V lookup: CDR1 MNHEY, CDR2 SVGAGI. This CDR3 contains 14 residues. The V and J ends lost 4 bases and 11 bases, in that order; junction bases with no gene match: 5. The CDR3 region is CASSSGLAGVQQFF. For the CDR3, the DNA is TGTGCCAGCAGTTCCGGACTAGCGGGAGTTCAGCAGTTCTTC.

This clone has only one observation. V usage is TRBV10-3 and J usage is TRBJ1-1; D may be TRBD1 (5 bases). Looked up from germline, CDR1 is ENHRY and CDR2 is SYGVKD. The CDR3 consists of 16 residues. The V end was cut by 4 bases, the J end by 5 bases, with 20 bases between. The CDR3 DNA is TGTGCCATCAGTGTAAGCCTCGGCGGCAGGGAAACTGAAGCTTTCTTT. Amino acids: CAISVSLGGRETEAFF.

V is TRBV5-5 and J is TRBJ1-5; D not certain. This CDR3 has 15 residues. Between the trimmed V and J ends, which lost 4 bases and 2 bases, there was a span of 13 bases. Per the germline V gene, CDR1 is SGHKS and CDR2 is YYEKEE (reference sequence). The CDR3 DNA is TGTGCCAGCAGCCAGAGCGGGGTCGGCAATCAGCCCCAGCATTTT. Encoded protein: CASSQSGVGNQPQHF.

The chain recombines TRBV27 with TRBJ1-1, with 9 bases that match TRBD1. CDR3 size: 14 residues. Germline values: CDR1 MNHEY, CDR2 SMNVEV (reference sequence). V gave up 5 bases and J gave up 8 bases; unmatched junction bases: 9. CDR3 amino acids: CASSLTGGMFEAFF. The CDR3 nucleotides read TGTGCCAGCAGTCTGACAGGGGGTATGTTCGAAGCTTTCTTT.

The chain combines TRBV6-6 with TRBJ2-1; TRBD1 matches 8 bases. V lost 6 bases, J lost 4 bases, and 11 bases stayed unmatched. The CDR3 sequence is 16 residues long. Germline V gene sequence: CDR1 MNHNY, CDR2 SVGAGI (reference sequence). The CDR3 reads CASSSGTGRKYNEQFF. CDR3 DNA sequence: TGTGCCAGCAGCTCCGGGACAGGTCGTAAATACAATGAGCAGTTCTTC.

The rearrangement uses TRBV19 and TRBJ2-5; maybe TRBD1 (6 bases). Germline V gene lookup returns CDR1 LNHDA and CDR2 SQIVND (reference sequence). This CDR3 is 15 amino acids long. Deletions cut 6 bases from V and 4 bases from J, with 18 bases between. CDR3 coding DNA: TGTGCCAGTAGAAGGACAGAAAAACATAGAGAGACCCAGTACTTC. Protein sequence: CASRRTEKHRETQYF.

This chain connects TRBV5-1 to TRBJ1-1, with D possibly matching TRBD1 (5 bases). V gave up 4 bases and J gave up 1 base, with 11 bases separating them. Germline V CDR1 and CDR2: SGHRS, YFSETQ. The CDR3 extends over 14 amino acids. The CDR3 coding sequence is TGCGCCAGCAGCGTACAGGACCAGAACACTGAAGCTTTCTTT. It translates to CASSVQDQNTEAFF.

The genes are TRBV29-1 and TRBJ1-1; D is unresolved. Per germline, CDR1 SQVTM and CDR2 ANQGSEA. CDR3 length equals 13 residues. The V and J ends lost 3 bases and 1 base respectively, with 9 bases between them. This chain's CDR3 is CSVDLGWNTEAFF. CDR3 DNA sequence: TGCAGCGTTGATCTGGGCTGGAACACTGAAGCTTTCTTT.

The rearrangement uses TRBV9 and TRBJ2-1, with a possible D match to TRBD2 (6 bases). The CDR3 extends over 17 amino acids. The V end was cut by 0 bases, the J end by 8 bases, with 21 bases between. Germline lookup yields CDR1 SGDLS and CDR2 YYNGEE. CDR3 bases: TGTGCCAGCAGCGTAGGTCTCGCGGGACTCAAAAGGGATGAGCAGTTCTTC. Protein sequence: CASSVGLAGLKRDEQFF.

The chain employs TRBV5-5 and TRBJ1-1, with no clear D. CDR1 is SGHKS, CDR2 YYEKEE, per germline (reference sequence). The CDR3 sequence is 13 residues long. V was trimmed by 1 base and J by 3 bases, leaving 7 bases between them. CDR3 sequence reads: CASSLIRDTEAFF. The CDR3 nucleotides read TGTGCCAGCAGCTTGATTCGAGACACTGAAGCTTTCTTT.

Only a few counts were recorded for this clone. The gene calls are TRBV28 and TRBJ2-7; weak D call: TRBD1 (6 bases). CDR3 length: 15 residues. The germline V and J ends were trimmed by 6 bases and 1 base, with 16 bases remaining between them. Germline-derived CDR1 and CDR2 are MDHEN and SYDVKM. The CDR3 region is CASRRGHGPSYEQYF. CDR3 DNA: TGTGCCAGCAGACGGGGACATGGACCGTCCTACGAGCAGTACTTC.

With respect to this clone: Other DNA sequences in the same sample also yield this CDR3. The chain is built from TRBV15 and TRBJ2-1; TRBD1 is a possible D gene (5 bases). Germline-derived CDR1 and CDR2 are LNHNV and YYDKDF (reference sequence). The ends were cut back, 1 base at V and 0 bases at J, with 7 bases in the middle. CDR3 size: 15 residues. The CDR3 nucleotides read TGTGCCACCAGCAGAGGGCAGGGCTCCTACAATGAGCAGTTCTTC. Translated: CATSRGQGSYNEQFF.

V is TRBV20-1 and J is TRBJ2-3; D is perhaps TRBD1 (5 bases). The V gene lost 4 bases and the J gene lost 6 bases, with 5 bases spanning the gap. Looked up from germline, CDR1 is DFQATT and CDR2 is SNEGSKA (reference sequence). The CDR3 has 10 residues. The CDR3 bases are TGCAGTGCTAACAGGGATACGCAGTATTTT. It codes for CSANRDTQYF.

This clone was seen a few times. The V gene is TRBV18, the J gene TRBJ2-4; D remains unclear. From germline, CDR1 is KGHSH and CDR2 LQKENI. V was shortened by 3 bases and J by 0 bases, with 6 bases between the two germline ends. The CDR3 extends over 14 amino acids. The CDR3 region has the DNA TGTGCCAGCTCACCCCAAATAGCCAAAAACATTCAGTACTTC. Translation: CASSPQIAKNIQYF.

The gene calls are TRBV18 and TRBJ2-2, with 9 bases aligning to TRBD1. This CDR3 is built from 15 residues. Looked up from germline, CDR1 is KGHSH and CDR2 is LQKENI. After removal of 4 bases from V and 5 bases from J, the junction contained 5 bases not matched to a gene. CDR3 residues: CASSRGTGKTGELFF. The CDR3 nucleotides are TGTGCCAGCTCACGGGGGACAGGGAAGACCGGGGAGCTGTTTTTT.